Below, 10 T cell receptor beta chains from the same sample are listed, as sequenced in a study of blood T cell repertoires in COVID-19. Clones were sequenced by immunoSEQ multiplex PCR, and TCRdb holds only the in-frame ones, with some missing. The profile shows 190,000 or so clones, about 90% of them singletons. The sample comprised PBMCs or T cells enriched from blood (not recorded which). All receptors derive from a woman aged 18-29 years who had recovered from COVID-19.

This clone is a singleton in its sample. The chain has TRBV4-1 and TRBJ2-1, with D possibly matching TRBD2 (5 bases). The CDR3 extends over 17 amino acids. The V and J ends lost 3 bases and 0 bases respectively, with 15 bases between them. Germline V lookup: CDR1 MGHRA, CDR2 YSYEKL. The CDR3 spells CASSQRVLASSYNEQFF. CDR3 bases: TGCGCCAGCAGCCAGAGGGTGTTAGCGAGCTCCTACAATGAGCAGTTCTTC.

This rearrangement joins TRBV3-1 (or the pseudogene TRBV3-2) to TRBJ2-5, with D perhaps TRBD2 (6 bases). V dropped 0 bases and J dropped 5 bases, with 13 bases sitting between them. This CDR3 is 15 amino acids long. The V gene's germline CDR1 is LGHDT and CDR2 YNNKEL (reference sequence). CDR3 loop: CASSQDRGTVETQYF. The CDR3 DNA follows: TGTGCCAGCAGCCAAGATCGGGGGACCGTGGAGACCCAGTACTTC.

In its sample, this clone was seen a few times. This CDR3 is CSVLDRGPSGANVLTF. The CDR3 coding sequence is TGCAGCGTGTTAGACAGGGGTCCCTCTGGGGCCAACGTCCTGACTTTC. The V gene is TRBV29-1, the J gene TRBJ2-6, with 8 bases that match TRBD1. J gave up 0 bases and V 6 bases, and 7 bases lay outside the gene matches. The CDR3 spans 16 residues. Per germline, CDR1 SQVTM and CDR2 ANQGSEA.

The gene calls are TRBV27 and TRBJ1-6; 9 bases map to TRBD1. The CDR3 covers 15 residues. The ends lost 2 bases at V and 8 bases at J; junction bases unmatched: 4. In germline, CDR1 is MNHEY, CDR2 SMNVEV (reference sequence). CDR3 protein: CASSLGGTGYSPLHF. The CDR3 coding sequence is TGTGCCAGCAGTTTAGGCGGGACAGGGTATTCACCCCTCCACTTT.

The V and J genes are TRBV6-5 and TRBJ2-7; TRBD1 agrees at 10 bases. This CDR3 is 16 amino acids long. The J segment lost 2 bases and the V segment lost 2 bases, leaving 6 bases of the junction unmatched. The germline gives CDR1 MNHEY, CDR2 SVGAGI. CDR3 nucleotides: TGTGCCAGCAGTTACGGTGGGACAGGGGTTACCTACGAGCAGTACTTC. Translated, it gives CASSYGGTGVTYEQYF.

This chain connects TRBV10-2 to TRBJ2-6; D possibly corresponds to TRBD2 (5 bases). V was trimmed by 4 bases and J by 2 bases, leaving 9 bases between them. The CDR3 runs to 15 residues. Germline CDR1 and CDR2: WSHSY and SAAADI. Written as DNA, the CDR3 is TGCGCCAGCAGTGTGGAGGTCCCTGGGGCCAACGTCCTGACTTTC. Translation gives CASSVEVPGANVLTF.

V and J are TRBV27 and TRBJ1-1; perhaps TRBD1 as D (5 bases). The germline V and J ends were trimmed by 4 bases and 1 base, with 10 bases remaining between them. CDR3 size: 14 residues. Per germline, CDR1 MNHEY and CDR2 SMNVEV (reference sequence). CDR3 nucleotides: TGTGCCAGCAGTTCCCGACAGAAGAACACTGAAGCTTTCTTT. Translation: CASSSRQKNTEAFF.

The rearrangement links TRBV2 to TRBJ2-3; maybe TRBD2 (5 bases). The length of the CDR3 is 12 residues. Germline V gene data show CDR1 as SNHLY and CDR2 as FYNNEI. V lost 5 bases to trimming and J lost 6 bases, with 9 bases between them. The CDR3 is CASSSGSDTQYF. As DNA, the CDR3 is TGTGCCAGCAGTTCTGGGAGTGATACGCAGTATTTT.

The CDR3 bases are TGCGCCAGCAGCTTGGGACAGACAACAGATACGCAGTATTTT. As protein: CASSLGQTTDTQYF. This chain links TRBV5-1 with TRBJ2-3; tentative D call: TRBD1 (5 bases). This CDR3 is built from 14 residues. Germline CDR1 and CDR2: SGHRS and YFSETQ. V was cut by 0 bases and J by 3 bases, with 8 bases left in between.

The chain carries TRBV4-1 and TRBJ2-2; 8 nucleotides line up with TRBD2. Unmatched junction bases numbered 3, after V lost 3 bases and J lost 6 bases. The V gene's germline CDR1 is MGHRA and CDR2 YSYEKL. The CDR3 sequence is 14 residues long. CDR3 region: CASSQGLGAGELFF. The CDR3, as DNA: TGCGCCAGCAGCCAGGGACTAGGCGCCGGGGAGCTGTTTTTT.